These 30 T cell receptor beta chains originate from one sample sequenced in a study of T cell repertoires in cytomegalovirus infection. MiXCR was run by TCRdb on the reads, yielding one entry per CDR3 protein. Of under 150,000 distinct CDR3 sequences detected, less than 9.5% appear once; the ten largest clones hold 10%. What was sequenced was PBMCs. These receptors originate from a human donor in good health (CMV status not recorded). Some clones in this sample may be carry-over from other donors' samples.

This clonotype occurred a few times. V gene TRBV29-1 combines with J gene TRBJ2-1; possible D gene TRBD2, 7 bases. Germline CDR1 is SQVTM and CDR2 is ANQGSEA. The V end was cut by 6 bases, the J end by 8 bases, with 11 bases between. The CDR3 is made up of 11 amino acids. The CDR3 here is CSVGGVDEQFF. The CDR3 coding sequence is TGCAGCGTAGGGGGGGTAGATGAGCAGTTCTTC.

The chain joins TRBV20-1 to TRBJ1-2; D possibly corresponds to TRBD1 (6 bases). V was clipped by 1 base and J by 5 bases, with 14 bases between them. The CDR3 is 14 amino acids. Germline V gene data show CDR1 as DFQATT and CDR2 as SNEGSKA (reference sequence). The CDR3 nucleotides are TGCAGTGCTAGAGTAGGGGGGACGTGGTATGGCTACACCTTC. Translated: CSARVGGTWYGYTF.

In its sample, this clonotype was seen many times. The CDR3 DNA is TGTGCCAGCAGCTACTCCGGGACAAACACCTACAATGAGCAGTTCTTC. Amino acid sequence: CASSYSGTNTYNEQFF. The gene calls are TRBV7-8 and TRBJ2-1; D perhaps matches TRBD1 (6 bases). V was clipped by 4 bases and J by 2 bases, with 15 bases between them. The CDR3 covers 16 residues. Germline V lookup: CDR1 SGHVS, CDR2 FQNEAQ.

This clonotype has a count of ten or more. The rearrangement links TRBV20-1 to TRBJ1-5; D is possibly TRBD1 (5 bases). The CDR3 totals 13 residues. Germline lookup yields CDR1 DFQATT and CDR2 SNEGSKA (reference sequence). V was clipped by 3 bases and J by 3 bases, with 9 bases between them. The DNA for the CDR3 is TGCAGTGCTAGTGAGGGACCCAATCAGCCCCAGCATTTT. Translating it yields CSASEGPNQPQHF.

This clonotype was picked up many times. This rearrangement joins TRBV20-1 to TRBJ2-7, with D perhaps matching TRBD1 (5 bases). The CDR3 totals 14 residues. Germline CDR1 reads DFQATT; CDR2 reads SNEGSKA (reference sequence). V was cut by 1 base and J by 2 bases, with 12 bases left in between. The CDR3 sequence: CSARVYGQTYEQYF. CDR3 DNA sequence: TGCAGTGCTAGAGTTTATGGACAAACCTACGAGCAGTACTTC.

The V gene is TRBV11-3, the J gene TRBJ1-1; unclear D gene. Germline V gene sequence: CDR1 SGHNT, CDR2 YENEEA. CDR3 length equals 14 residues. Between the trimmed V and J ends, which lost 0 bases and 4 bases, there was a span of 9 bases. CDR3 amino acids: CASSLEGSSTEAFF. The DNA for the CDR3 is TGTGCCAGCAGCTTAGAGGGCAGCAGCACTGAAGCTTTCTTT.

About this clonotype itself: This likely comes from a read error, as the CDR3 has no conserved phenylalanine or tryptophan at its end. The V gene is TRBV5-1, the J gene TRBJ1-1; D remains unclear. With 0 bases removed from V and 2 bases from J, the gap between germline ends came to 8 bases. Per germline, CDR1 SGHRS and CDR2 YFSETQ. CDR3 length: 14 amino acids. The DNA for the CDR3 is TGCGCCAGCAGCTTGGTGGGAGTAAACACTGAAGCTTTCTAT. It translates to CASSLVGVNTEAFY.

This clonotype has a count of ten or more. V usage is TRBV5-5 and J usage is TRBJ2-5; D unresolved. In germline, CDR1 is SGHKS, CDR2 YYEKEE (reference sequence). The CDR3 has 16 residues. Trimming left V 7 bases short and J 4 bases short, with 23 bases between. The DNA for the CDR3 is TGTGCCAGCCTCCACCGGATACAGAACCCCCGAGAGACCCAGTACTTC. Its translation is CASLHRIQNPRETQYF. Supplemented by reference TRBV5-5 and TRBJ2-5, the full variable domain reads DAGVTQSPTHLIKTRGQQVTLRCSPISGHKSVSWYQQVLGQGPQFIFQYYEKEERGRGNFPDRFSARQFPNYSSELNVNALLLGDSALYLCASLHRIQNPRETQYFGPGTRLLVL.

This clonotype was found many times. This chain joins TRBV6-4 and TRBJ2-5; D not resolved. The CDR3 spans 13 residues. In germline, CDR1 is MRHNA, CDR2 SNTAGT. Trimming left V 0 bases short and J 4 bases short, with 6 bases between. This CDR3 reads CASSDSKGETQYF. The CDR3 region has the DNA TGTGCCAGCAGTGACTCGAAGGGAGAGACCCAGTACTTC.

The chain combines TRBV29-1 with TRBJ1-2; 8 bases fit TRBD1. Per the germline V gene, CDR1 is SQVTM and CDR2 is ANQGSEA. The CDR3 extends over 12 amino acids. Germline trimming cut 1 base from V and 8 bases from J; bases unmatched to any gene: 3. Here the CDR3 DNA reads TGCAGCGTTGAAGGGACAGGGAGCGGCTACACCTTC. Translated: CSVEGTGSGYTF.

This clonotype was detected many times. The chain carries TRBV28 and TRBJ2-6; no clear D gene. This CDR3 comprises 15 residues. Germline lookup yields CDR1 MDHEN and CDR2 SYDVKM. V was pared by 6 bases and J by 0 bases, with 9 bases between. The CDR3 region is CASRTESSGANVLTF. The CDR3 nucleotides are TGTGCCAGCAGGACGGAGAGCTCTGGGGCCAACGTCCTGACTTTC.

This clonotype was recorded many times. The CDR3 sequence is CASSLPAGTTDTQYF. In DNA, the CDR3 is TGTGCCAGCAGCCTCCCGGCGGGTACCACAGATACGCAGTATTTT. V and J are TRBV12-3 or TRBV12-4 and TRBJ2-3, with D maybe TRBD2 (5 bases). V was cut by 6 bases and J by 2 bases, with 15 bases left in between. The CDR3 sequence is 15 residues long.

This clonotype appeared many times. The rearrangement uses TRBV12-3 or TRBV12-4 and TRBJ2-1; the D is unclear. CDR3 size: 12 residues. The V end was cut by 3 bases, the J end by 11 bases, with 11 bases between. The CDR3: CASSLVRSKQFF. The CDR3 bases are TGTGCCAGCAGTTTGGTACGCTCGAAGCAGTTCTTC.

The sample holds one count of this clonotype. Being one base from a much bigger clone, this may be a read error. The rearrangement joins TRBV7-2 to TRBJ1-2; D is uncertain. Deletions cut 5 bases from V and 3 bases from J, with 19 bases between. CDR3 length: 16 amino acids. Germline values: CDR1 SGHTA, CDR2 FQGNSA. The CDR3 loop reads CASSSAVGQNHYGYTF. CDR3 bases: TGTGCCAGCAGCAGCGCAGTTGGGCAGAACCACTATGGCTACACCTTC.

This clonotype was seen a few times. The genes are TRBV19 and TRBJ1-4; 9 bases are a match to TRBD1. This CDR3 contains 14 residues. Germline V lookup: CDR1 LNHDA, CDR2 SQIVND (reference sequence). Unmatched junction bases numbered 9, after V lost 11 bases and J lost 5 bases. CDR3: CAASDRGPNEKLFF. In DNA form, the CDR3 reads TGTGCCGCCTCGGACAGGGGCCCCAATGAAAAACTGTTTTTT.

This clonotype was counted at least ten times. The rearrangement uses TRBV12-3 or TRBV12-4 and TRBJ1-4; 10 nucleotides align to TRBD1. CDR3 size: 14 residues. V lost 3 bases to trimming and J lost 7 bases; unmatched junction nucleotides: 2. Here the CDR3 reads CASSFRDRGEKLFF. CDR3 sequence (DNA): TGTGCCAGCAGTTTCCGGGACAGGGGTGAAAAACTGTTTTTT.

Many counts were recorded for this clonotype. V gene TRBV2 combines with J gene TRBJ2-1, with TRBD2 matching 12 bases. Germline V gene sequence: CDR1 SNHLY, CDR2 FYNNEI. This CDR3 has 14 amino acids. Trimming at V came to 5 bases and at J to 6 bases, leaving 2 bases not matched to a gene. The DNA of the CDR3 is TGTGCCAGCAGTCTAGCGGGGGGGTCCAATGAGCAGTTCTTC. The encoded protein is CASSLAGGSNEQFF.

In its sample, this clonotype was seen many times. This chain links TRBV11-2 with TRBJ2-3; no reliable D call. CDR3 length equals 15 residues. V lost 4 bases to trimming and J lost 6 bases, with 17 bases between them. The germline CDR1 and CDR2 sequences are SGHAT and FQNNGV. The CDR3 DNA reads TGTGCCAGCAGCTCCGACAACCTCCAGGTGGATACGCAGTATTTT. This sequence encodes CASSSDNLQVDTQYF. Together with reference TRBV11-2 and TRBJ2-3, the CDR3 gives the full variable domain: EAGVAQSPRYKIIEKRQSVAFWCNPISGHATLYWYQQILGQGPKLLIQFQNNGVVDDSQLPKDRFSAERLKGVDSTLKIQPAKLEDSAVYLCASSSDNLQVDTQYFGPGTRLTVL.

This chain connects TRBV19 to TRBJ2-1; D is undetermined. CDR1 and CDR2 (germline): LNHDA, SQIVND (reference sequence). The CDR3 spans 14 residues. Trimming pared 4 bases from V and 5 bases from J, leaving 12 bases between. Here the CDR3 DNA reads TGTGCCAGTAGTAATACCGTGCCTCACAATGAGCAGTTCTTC. Translated: CASSNTVPHNEQFF.

The rearrangement links TRBV20-1 to TRBJ1-4; 7 positions agree with TRBD1. The CDR3 covers 13 residues. V trimming: 4 bases; J trimming: 7 bases; junction bases outside the gene matches: 6. Germline V gene sequence: CDR1 DFQATT, CDR2 SNEGSKA (reference sequence). The CDR3, as DNA: TGCAGTGCTATTGGGCAGGGGGGTGAAAAACTGTTTTTT. It translates to CSAIGQGGEKLFF.

This clonotype was counted ten times or more. This rearrangement joins TRBV7-6 to TRBJ2-7, with 7 bases aligning to TRBD1. Germline V CDR1 and CDR2: SGHVS, FNYEAQ. The CDR3 runs 16 residues. J was trimmed by 0 bases and V by 8 bases; bases with no gene match: 13. The CDR3 coding sequence is TGTGCCAGCTTGCCCGGCAGGACAGGAAGCTCCTACGAGCAGTACTTC. It encodes CASLPGRTGSSYEQYF.

This clonotype was detected a few times. The chain combines TRBV20-1 with TRBJ1-1; no clear D. The CDR3 length is 12 residues. The V end lost 0 bases, the J end lost 5 bases, and 7 bases lay between the germline ends. The germline CDR1 and CDR2 sequences are DFQATT and SNEGSKA (reference sequence). For the CDR3, the DNA is TGCAGTGCTAGAGATATGGGTACTGAAGCTTTCTTT. This translates into CSARDMGTEAFF.

The table lists this clonotype with many counts. The rearrangement links TRBV7-8 to TRBJ2-3, with TRBD2 matching 8 bases. Germline lookup yields CDR1 SGHVS and CDR2 FQNEAQ. V lost 1 base and J lost 6; bases outside the gene matches: 6. This CDR3 region has 15 residues. DNA of the CDR3: TGTGCCAGCAGCTTAGTAGGCGGGGGGAAGGATACGCAGTATTTT. Its protein product is CASSLVGGGKDTQYF.

This clonotype was recorded at least ten times. The V gene is TRBV7-2, the J gene TRBJ2-5, with TRBD2 matching over 11 bases. Losses at the gene ends were 4 bases for V and 3 bases for J; bases not matched to a gene: 4. Looked up from germline, CDR1 is SGHTA and CDR2 is FQGNSA. CDR3 size: 15 residues. The CDR3 here is CASSSRLAGKETQYF. The CDR3 coding sequence is TGTGCCAGCAGCTCCAGACTAGCGGGGAAAGAGACCCAGTACTTC.

V gene TRBV5-6 combines with J gene TRBJ2-7; no clear D. Looked up from germline, CDR1 is SGHDT and CDR2 is YYEEEE. Trimming removed 1 base at V and 2 bases at J, with 10 bases between. The CDR3 extends over 14 amino acids. The CDR3 DNA reads TGTGCCAGCAGCTTGCCCGCAGGCGCCTACGAGCAGTACTTC. Translation: CASSLPAGAYEQYF.

This clonotype was observed once. The chain combines TRBV29-1 with TRBJ2-4; 7 positions agree with TRBD2. Unmatched junction bases numbered 9, after V lost 7 bases and J lost 6 bases. This CDR3 contains 13 residues. Germline assignment: CDR1 SQVTM and CDR2 ANQGSEA. Written as DNA, the CDR3 is TGCAGCGCCGTAGGAGCGGGGATAAACATTCAGTACTTC. Residues: CSAVGAGINIQYF.

This clonotype was counted at least ten times. The chain has TRBV6-6 and TRBJ1-1; unclear D gene. V shed 4 bases and J shed 0 bases, with 15 bases lying between them. Germline V gives CDR1 MNHNY, CDR2 SVGAGI (reference sequence). The CDR3 is 16 amino acids. For the CDR3, the DNA is TGTGCCAGCAGTTTTCCCCCGGGAGTGTTGAACACTGAAGCTTTCTTT. It codes for CASSFPPGVLNTEAFF.

This clonotype came up many times. The chain joins TRBV29-1 to TRBJ1-2, with 10 bases that match TRBD1. CDR1 and CDR2 (germline): SQVTM, ANQGSEA. The ends lost 6 bases at V and 6 bases at J; junction bases unmatched: 10. The CDR3 is 14 amino acids. The CDR3 here is CSVATAGTGDGYTF. The CDR3 DNA follows: TGCAGCGTGGCCACGGCAGGGACAGGGGATGGCTACACCTTC.

This clonotype has ten or more counts. The chain links TRBV2 to TRBJ2-1, with 10 bases fitting TRBD1. This CDR3 has 15 residues. V shed 8 bases, J shed 5 bases, and the junction held 9 bases outside the gene matches. Germline CDR1 is SNHLY and CDR2 is FYNNEI. The CDR3 loop reads CASGRTGGSHNEQFF. Here the CDR3 DNA reads TGTGCCAGCGGGAGGACAGGGGGGTCCCACAATGAGCAGTTCTTC.

This clonotype was seen repeatedly, ten times or more. The chain has TRBV25-1 and TRBJ1-1, with D hard to call. The V end was cut by 1 base, the J end by 3 bases, with 6 bases between. The CDR3 totals 13 residues. Per germline, CDR1 MGHDK and CDR2 SYGVNS. The CDR3 bases are TGTGCCAGCAGTGAATTTTACTACACTGAAGCTTTCTTT. Its translation is CASSEFYYTEAFF.